This T cell receptor beta chain was obtained from a study of T cells after yellow fever vaccination (dated by TCRdb to between 2017 and 2020). Concerning the study at large: The SMART-Seq v4 Ultra Low Input RNA kit was used to prepare libraries from fractions with low cell numbers. To track T-cell clones before and after primary and booster YFV17D yellow fever vaccination, bulk TCR alpha and beta repertoires were sequenced longitudinally. Two healthy male donors, one aged 18 to 30 and one aged 30 to 40 years, were included in the cohort. Bulk PBMC replicates and cell subsets were isolated from blood drawn at multiple timepoints before and after both primary and secondary immunization. The research as a whole found: After the booster, most clones that had expanded after primary vaccination were detected again (approximately 95% of CD4 and 88% of CD8), suggesting broad maintenance of memory. The secondary T-cell response was weaker than the primary response but faster, peaking on day 5 instead of day 15. A small fraction of clonotypes appeared in both the CD4 and CD8 compartments, likely as a result of convergent recombination. Only two donors were included in the study, so the extent to which the findings can be generalized is limited. Computational filtering was needed because FACS-sorted repertoires could contain abundant contaminating clonotypes from the bulk population.

The trim is 4 bases for V and 1 base for J, with a gap of 12 bases between the germline ends. The CDR3 covers 15 residues, taking in both the cysteine and the phenylalanine. The entry retains the CDR3 DNA only, 45 bases that are in frame from base 1. The germline V gene yields SGHRS for CDR1 and YFSETQ for CDR2. This sample's treatment or condition label indicates: live attenuated yellow fever vaccine strain. Two biological replicates of bulk PBMCs were collected at each blood-draw timepoint. A standard Ficoll-Paque protocol was used to isolate PBMCs from peripheral blood. TriZol was used to extract RNA from bulk PBMCs, from CD4 and CD8 fractions, and from dextramer-positive and dextramer-negative fractions. Remarks on this clonotype: No antigen is known for it. One base away there is no much larger clone; base qualities are not given.

Synthesis of TCR cDNA relied on 5'RACE template switching, a step that introduced a universal primer site along with unique molecular identifiers. Priming of cDNA synthesis was performed from both the TCR alpha and TCR beta constant segments. Library amplification involved two PCR steps, and the second step added sample barcodes and sequencing adapters. Sequencing of libraries was performed on Illumina HiSeq 2500 (2x100 bp) or NovaSeq (2x150 bp). For the original study's pipeline: Demultiplexing of reads and collapsing into UMI consensus sequences were performed with MIGEC, and V(D)J alignment was carried out with MiXCR. Vaccine-responding clonotypes were defined with edgeR using replicate PBMC samples, requiring FDR below 0.01 and a log2 fold change above 5 up to day 15. CD4 or CD8 identity was assigned to each bulk clonotype according to whether the clonotype was present at higher abundance in the sequenced CD4 repertoire or the sequenced CD8 repertoire. The raw public reads went through TCRdb reprocessing: fastp at Q25, MiXCR clone calling, in-frame beta chains kept. A single entry per CDR3 protein holds the most common genes and DNA from its merged rows. These V and J calls originate from TCRdb's pipeline instead of the authors' own analysis. The sample table records hundreds of thousands of distinct CDR3 sequences; 13% of these occur just once. The ten biggest clones cover 11% to 15% of the sample.

Recombination linked TRBV5-1 to TRBJ1-3, and TRBD1 may be the D gene, going by 6 matching bases. The source is a man between 25 and 39 years old who received the YFV17D yellow fever vaccine. This material consisted of PBMCs, taken on the day of the yellow fever booster vaccination. The sequenced DNA is TGCGCCAGCAGCCAACAGGGCACGTCTGGAAACACCATATATTTT. This sequence encodes CASSQQGTSGNTIYF.